This T cell receptor beta chain is drawn from a study of vaccination and CD4 T cells after COVID-19. Study context: Every participant was given two doses of BNT162b2 or mRNA-1273 vaccine.

A remark on this clonotype: The antigen remains unidentified.

The CDR3 is made up of 17 amino acids. J lost 7 bases, V lost 3 bases, and 17 bases had no gene match. Germline CDR1 MNHNS, CDR2 SASEGT. Cultured CD4+ T cell DNA underwent sequencing with the Oncomine TCR Beta short-read assay. Each CDR3 protein gets one entry after TCRdb re-called the PCR reads with MiXCR. The sample includes about 24,000 distinct CDR3 sequences, around 40% seen only once; the top ten take about 4.3%. Time point indicated: late sampling 161 to 241 days after vaccination in a few convalescent patients. As for treatment: 10-day PBMC culture with coronavirus spike peptide pools or control peptides (ViraFEST assay).

Here the sequenced sample was CD4+ T cells from blood, cultured in vitro, taken about 7 months after SARS-CoV-2 vaccination. This clonotype was obtained from a human donor who had recovered from COVID-19. The chain links TRBV6-1 to TRBJ2-5, with TRBD1 identical over 7 bases. The CDR3: CASSEPRDSVSRGTQYF. CDR3 in DNA: TGTGCCAGCAGTGAGCCCCGGGACAGTGTTTCCCGTGGGACCCAGTACTTC.